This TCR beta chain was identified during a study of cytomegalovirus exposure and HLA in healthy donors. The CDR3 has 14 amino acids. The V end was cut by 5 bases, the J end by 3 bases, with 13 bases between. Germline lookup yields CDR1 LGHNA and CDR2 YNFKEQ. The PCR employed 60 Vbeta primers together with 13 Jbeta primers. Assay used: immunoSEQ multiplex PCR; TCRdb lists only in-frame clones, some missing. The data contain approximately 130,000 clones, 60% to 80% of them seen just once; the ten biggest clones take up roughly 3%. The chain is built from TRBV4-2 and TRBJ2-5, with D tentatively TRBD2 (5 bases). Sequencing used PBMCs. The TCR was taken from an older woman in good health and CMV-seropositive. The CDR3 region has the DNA TGTGCCAGCAGCTCCCCCCACGGGGAAGAGACCCAGTACTTC. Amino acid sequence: CASSSPHGEETQYF.